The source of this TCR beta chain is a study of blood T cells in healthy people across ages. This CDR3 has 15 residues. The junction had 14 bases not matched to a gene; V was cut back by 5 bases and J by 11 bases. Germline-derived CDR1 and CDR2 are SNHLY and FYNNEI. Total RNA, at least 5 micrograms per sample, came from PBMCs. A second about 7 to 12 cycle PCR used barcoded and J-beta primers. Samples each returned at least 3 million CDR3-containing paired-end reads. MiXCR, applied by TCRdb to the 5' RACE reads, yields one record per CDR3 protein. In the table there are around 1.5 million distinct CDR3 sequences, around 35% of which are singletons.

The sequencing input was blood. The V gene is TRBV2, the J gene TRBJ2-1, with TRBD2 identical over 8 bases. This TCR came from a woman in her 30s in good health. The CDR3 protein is CASSLLTSGARKQFF. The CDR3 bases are TGTGCCAGCAGTCTCCTTACTAGCGGCGCGAGGAAGCAGTTCTTC.